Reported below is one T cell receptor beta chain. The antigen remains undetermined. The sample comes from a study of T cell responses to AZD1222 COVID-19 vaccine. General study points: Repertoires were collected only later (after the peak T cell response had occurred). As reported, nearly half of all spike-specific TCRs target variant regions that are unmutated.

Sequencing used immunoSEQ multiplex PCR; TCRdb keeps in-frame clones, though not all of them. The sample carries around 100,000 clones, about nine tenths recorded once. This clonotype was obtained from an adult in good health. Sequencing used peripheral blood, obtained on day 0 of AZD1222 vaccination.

The DNA for the CDR3 is TGTGCCAGCAGCTTCGGGACTAGCGTTCGCAATGAGCAGTTCTTC. This sequence encodes CASSFGTSVRNEQFF. The V call is TRBV11-3, the J call TRBJ2-1; TRBD2 matches at 10 bases. The CDR3 extends over 15 amino acids. The germline V gene has CDR1 SGHNT and CDR2 YENEEA. V gave up 3 bases and J gave up 6 bases; unmatched junction bases: 5. The complete variable domain, with remaining parts taken from reference TRBV11-3 and TRBJ2-1, reads EAGVVQSPRYKIIEKKQPVAFWCNPISGHNTLYWYLQNLGQGPELLIRYENEEAVDDSQLPKDRFSAERLKGVDSTLKIQPAELGDSAVYLCASSFGTSVRNEQFFGPGTRLTVL.